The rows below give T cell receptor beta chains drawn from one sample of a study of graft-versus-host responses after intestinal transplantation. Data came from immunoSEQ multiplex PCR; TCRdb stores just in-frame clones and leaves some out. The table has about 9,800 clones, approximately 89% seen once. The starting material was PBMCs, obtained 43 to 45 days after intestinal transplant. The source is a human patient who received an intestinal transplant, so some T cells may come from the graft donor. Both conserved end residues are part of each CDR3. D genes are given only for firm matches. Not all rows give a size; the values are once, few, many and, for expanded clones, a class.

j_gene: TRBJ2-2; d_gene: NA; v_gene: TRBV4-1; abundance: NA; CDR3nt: TGCGCCAGCAGCCAAGAGGCCACCGGGGAGCTGTTTTTT; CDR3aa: CASSQEATGELFF
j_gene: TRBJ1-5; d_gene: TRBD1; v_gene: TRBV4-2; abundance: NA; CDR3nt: TGTGCCAGCAGCCAAGACGGACAGGGAAGCCAGCCCCAGCATTTT; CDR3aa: CASSQDGQGSQPQHF
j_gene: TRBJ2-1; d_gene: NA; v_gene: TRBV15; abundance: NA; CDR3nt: TGTGCCACCAGCAGAGGACAGTTCTCCTACAATGAGCAGTTCTTC; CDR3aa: CATSRGQFSYNEQFF
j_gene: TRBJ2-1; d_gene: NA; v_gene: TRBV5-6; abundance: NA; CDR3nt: TGTGCCAGCAGCTTGGGACAGGACTACAATGAGCAGTTCTTC; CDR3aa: CASSLGQDYNEQFF
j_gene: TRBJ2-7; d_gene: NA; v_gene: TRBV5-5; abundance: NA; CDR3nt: TGTGCCAGCAGCACCAGGTCACGCACCATCGGGCACGAGCAGTACTTC; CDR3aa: CASSTRSRTIGHEQYF
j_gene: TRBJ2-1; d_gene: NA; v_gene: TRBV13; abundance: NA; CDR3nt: TGTGCCAGCAGCTCCGGGCCCCACGGCACCTACAATGAGCAGTTCTTC; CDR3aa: CASSSGPHGTYNEQFF
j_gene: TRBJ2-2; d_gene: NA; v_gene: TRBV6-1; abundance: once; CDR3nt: TGTGCCAGCAGTGAAGGACAGGACACCGGGGAGCTGTTTTTT; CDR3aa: CASSEGQDTGELFF
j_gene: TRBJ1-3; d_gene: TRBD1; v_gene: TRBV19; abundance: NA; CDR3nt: TGTGCCAGTAGTCACAGGGGGCTAGAAAACACCATATATTTT; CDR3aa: CASSHRGLENTIYF
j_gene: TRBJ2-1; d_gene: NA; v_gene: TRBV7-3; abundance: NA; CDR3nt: TGTGCCAGCAGCTTAAGGCACTCCTCCAGCAATGAGCAGTTCTTC; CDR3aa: CASSLRHSSSNEQFF
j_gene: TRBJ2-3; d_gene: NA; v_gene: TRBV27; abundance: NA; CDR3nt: TGTGCCAGCATGGGGGGGGAGTTTCAGGGGCTCCAAACAGATACGCAGTATTTT; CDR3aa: CASMGGEFQGLQTDTQYF
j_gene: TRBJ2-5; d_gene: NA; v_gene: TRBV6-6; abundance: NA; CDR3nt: TGTGCCAGCAGTCCTAGTGGGGGGCAAGAGACCCAGTACTTC; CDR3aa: CASSPSGGQETQYF
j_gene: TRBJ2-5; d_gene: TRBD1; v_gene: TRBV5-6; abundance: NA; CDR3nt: TGTGCCAGCAGCTTACAGGGGGCTGCGACCCAGTACTTC; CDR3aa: CASSLQGAATQYF
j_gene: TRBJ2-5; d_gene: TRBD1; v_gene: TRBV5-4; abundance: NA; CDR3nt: TGTGCCAGCAGCTTTTTACAGGGGCCCGTCTCGCAAGAGACCCAGTACTTC; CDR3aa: CASSFLQGPVSQETQYF
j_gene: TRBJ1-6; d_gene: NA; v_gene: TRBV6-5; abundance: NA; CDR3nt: TGTGCCAGCAGATCCCAGGGTTATAATTCACCCCTCCACTTT; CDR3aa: CASRSQGYNSPLHF
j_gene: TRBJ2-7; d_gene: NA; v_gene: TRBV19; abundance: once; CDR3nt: TGTGCCAGTTCCGGCGAGGTCGGGGCCTACGAGCAGTACTTC; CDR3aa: CASSGEVGAYEQYF
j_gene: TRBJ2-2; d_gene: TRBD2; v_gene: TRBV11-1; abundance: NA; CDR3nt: TGTGCCAGCAGCTTAGTGGGGCTAGCGGGAGACACCGGGGAGCTGTTTTTT; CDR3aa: CASSLVGLAGDTGELFF
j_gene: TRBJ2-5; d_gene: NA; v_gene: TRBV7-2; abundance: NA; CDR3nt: TGTGCCAGCAGCTTAGAAGGGGGGGACGGGGAGACCCAGTACTTC; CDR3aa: CASSLEGGDGETQYF
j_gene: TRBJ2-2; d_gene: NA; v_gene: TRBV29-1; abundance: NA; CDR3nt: TGCAGCGTCCGGACAGAGGCCGGGGAGCTGTTTTTT; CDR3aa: CSVRTEAGELFF
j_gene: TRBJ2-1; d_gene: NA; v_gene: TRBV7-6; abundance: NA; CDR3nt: TGTGCCAGCAGCTCCACCGGCGGGGGCGAGAATGAGCAGTTCTTC; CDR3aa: CASSSTGGGENEQFF
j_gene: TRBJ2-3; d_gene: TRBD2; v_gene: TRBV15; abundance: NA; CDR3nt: TGTGCCACCAGCAGAGATCCCGTAGCGGGAGGGGGCACAGATACGCAGTATTTT; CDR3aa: CATSRDPVAGGGTDTQYF
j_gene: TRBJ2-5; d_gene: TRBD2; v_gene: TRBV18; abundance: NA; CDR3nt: TGTGCCAGCTCACCAGATGCTAGCGGTCAAGAGACCCAGTACTTC; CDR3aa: CASSPDASGQETQYF
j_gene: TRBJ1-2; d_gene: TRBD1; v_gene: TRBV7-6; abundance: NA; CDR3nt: TGTGCCAGCAGCTTAGACCCGGGACAGGGTGCCTATGGCTACACCTTC; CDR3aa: CASSLDPGQGAYGYTF
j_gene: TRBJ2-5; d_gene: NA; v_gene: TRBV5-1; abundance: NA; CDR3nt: TGCGCCAGCAGCTTGCGGGGGCCCGTCCAAGAGACCCAGTACTTC; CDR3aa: CASSLRGPVQETQYF